This TCR beta chain was documented in a study of CD8 T cells in ankylosing spondylitis listed by TCRdb under 2017. Background on the whole study: The study set out to find disease-linked TCR variants by profiling T cell receptor beta repertoires in ankylosing spondylitis patients and healthy donors. The whole study cohort included 95 to 130 healthy donors and 25 or so ankylosing spondylitis patients. Peripheral blood was sampled, and synovial fluid was additionally collected from ankylosing spondylitis patients.

Study-wide findings and limitations: Blood from ankylosing spondylitis patients appeared to be characterized by a TCR beta motif made up of several highly homologous amino acid variants. The disease-linked clones were reported as significantly enriched in matched synovial fluid samples from ankylosing spondylitis patients. In peripheral blood, the disease-linked clones were found at relatively low frequencies and had a CD8+ phenotype. Some TCR beta motif variants had previously been reported in synovial fluid and blood of reactive arthritis patients, which suggested common disease-initiation mechanisms.

Concerning this clonotype: Its antigen remains unidentified. The sample holds no much larger clone one base away, and base qualities are not on file.

The instrument was an Illumina HiSeq 2500. Quantitative 5'-RACE with molecular barcodes was used to prepare TCR beta libraries. From the authors' description of their analysis: A new computational method based on a probabilistic model of VDJ rearrangement was used to identify disease-linked TCR variants. TCRdb reprocessing: public reads trimmed at Q25 with fastp, clones called with MiXCR, in-frame beta chains kept. Entries that share a CDR3 protein sequence are merged under the most common genes and DNA. The V and J calls shown here were made by TCRdb, not taken from the authors' results. Present in this sample are hundreds of thousands of distinct CDR3 sequences, about 12% of which were seen just once. The ten largest clones take up around 0.51% of the sample. Per the germline V gene (reference sequence), DFQATT is the CDR1 and SNEGSKA is the CDR2. Spanning cysteine to phenylalanine, the CDR3 consists of 15 amino acids. Of all the DNA, just the CDR3 is kept, 45 bases in frame from base 1. V is cut back by 4 bases and J by 3 bases, with 8 bases in the junction unmatched.

The rearrangement combines TRBV20-1 with TRBJ2-7; TRBD2 matches 11 bases in the middle. The sequence was obtained from a male donor with ankylosing spondylitis. The source material was blood, either unsorted or a sorted T cell fraction (not recorded which). The bases are TGCAGTGCTACCCGGACTAGCGGGCCCAACTACGAGCAGTACTTC. It specifies CSATRTSGPNYEQYF.